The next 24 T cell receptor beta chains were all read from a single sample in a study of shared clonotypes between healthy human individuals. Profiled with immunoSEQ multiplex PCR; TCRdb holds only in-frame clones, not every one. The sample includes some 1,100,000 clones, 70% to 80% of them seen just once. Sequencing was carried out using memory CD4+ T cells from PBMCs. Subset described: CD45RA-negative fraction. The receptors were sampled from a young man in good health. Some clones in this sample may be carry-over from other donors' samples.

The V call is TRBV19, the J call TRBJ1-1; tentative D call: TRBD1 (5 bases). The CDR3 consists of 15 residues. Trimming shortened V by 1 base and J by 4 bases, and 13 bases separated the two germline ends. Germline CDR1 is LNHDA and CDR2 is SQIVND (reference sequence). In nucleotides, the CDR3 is TGTGCCAGTAGTATAGTTCCAGGGACGGGCACTGAAGCTTTCTTT. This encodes CASSIVPGTGTEAFF.

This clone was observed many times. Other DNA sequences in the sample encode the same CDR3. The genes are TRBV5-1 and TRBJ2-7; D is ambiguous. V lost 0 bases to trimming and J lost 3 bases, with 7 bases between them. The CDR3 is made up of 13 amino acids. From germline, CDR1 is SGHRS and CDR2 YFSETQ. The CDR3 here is CASSLEVGYEQYF. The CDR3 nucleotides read TGCGCCAGCAGCTTGGAGGTCGGCTACGAGCAGTACTTC.

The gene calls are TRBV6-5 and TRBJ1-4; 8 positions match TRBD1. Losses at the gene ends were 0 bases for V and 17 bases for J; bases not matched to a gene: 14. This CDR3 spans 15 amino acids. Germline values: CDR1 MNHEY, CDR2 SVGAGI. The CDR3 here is CASSYSSDRGRKRFF. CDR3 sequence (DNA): TGTGCCAGCAGTTACTCGAGCGACAGGGGTCGAAAACGCTTTTTT.

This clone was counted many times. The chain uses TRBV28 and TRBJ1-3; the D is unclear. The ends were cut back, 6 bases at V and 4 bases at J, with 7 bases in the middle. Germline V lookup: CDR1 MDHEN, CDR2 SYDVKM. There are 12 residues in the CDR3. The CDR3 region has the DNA TGTGCCAGCAGGGTTGCCGGAAACACCATATATTTT. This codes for CASRVAGNTIYF.

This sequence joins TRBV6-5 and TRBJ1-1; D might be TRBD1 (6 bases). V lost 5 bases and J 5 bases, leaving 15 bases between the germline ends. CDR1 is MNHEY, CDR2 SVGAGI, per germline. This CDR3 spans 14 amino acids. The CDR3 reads CASSRQTGRTEAFF. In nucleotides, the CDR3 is TGTGCCAGCAGTCGTCAGACAGGACGGACTGAAGCTTTCTTT.

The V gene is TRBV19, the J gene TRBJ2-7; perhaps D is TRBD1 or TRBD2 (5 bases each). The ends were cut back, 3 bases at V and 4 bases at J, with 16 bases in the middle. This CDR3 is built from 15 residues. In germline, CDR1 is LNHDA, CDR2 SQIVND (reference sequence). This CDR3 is CASSISEAGAYEQYF. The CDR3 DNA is TGTGCCAGTAGTATTTCCGAAGCCGGGGCATACGAGCAGTACTTC.

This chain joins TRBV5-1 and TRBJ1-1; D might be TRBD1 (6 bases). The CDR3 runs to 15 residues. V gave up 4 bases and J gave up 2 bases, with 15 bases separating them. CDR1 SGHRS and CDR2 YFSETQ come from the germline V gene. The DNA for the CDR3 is TGCGCCAGCAGCCCGAGACAGGCCTTTAACACTGAAGCTTTCTTT. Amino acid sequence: CASSPRQAFNTEAFF.

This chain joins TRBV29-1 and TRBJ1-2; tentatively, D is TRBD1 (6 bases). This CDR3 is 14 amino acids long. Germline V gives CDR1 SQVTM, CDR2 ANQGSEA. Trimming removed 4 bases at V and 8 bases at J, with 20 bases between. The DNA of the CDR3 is TGCAGCGTTGTTGGGAGTAACAGGGTTTGGGGCTACACCTTC. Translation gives CSVVGSNRVWGYTF.

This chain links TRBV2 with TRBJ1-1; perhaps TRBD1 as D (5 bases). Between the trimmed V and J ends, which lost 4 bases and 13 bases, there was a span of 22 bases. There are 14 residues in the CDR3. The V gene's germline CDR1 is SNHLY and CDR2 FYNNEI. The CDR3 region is CASSVGRGVVDVFF. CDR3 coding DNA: TGTGCCAGCAGTGTCGGGAGGGGCGTAGTTGATGTTTTCTTT.

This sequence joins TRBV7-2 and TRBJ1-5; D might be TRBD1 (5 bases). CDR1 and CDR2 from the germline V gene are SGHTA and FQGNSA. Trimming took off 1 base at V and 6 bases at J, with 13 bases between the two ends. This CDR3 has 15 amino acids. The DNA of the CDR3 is TGTGCCAGCAGCTTAGGGGGGGTAGGAGCTCAGCCCCAGCATTTT. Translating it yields CASSLGGVGAQPQHF.

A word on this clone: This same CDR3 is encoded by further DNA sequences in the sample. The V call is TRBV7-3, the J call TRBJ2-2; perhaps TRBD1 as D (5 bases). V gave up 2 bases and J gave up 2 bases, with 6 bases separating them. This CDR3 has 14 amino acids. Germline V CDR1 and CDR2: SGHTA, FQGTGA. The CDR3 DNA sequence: TGTGCCAGCAGCTTACAGGGAAACACCGGGGAGCTGTTTTTT. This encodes CASSLQGNTGELFF. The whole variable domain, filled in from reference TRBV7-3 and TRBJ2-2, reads GAGVSQTPSNKVTEKGKYVELRCDPISGHTALYWYRQSLGQGPEFLIYFQGTGAADDSGLPNDRFFAVRPEGSVSTLKIQRTERGDSAVYLCASSLQGNTGELFFGEGSRLTVL.

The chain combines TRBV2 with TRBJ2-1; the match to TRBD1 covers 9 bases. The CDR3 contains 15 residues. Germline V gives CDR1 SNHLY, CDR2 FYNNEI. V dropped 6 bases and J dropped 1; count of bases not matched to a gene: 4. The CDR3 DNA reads TGTGCCAGCAGCGTCGACAGGGGGTCCTACAATGAGCAGTTCTTC. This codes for CASSVDRGSYNEQFF.

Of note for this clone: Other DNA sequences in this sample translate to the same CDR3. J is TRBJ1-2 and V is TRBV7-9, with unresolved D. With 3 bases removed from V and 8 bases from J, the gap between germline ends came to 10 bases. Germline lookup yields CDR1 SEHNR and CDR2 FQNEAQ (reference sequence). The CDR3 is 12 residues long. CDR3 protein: CASSFWGGGYTF. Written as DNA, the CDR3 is TGTGCCAGCAGCTTTTGGGGAGGCGGCTACACCTTC.

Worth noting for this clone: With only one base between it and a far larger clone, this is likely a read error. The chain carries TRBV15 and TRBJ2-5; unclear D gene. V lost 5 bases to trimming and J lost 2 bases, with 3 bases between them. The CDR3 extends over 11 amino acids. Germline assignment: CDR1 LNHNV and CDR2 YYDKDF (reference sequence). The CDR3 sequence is CATSVQETQYF. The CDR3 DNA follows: TGTGCCACCAGCGTACAAGAGACCCAGTACTTC.

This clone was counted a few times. CDR3 loop: CASSLAGRAQYF. The CDR3 nucleotides are TGTGCCAGCAGCTTAGCCGGGCGGGCCCAGTACTTC. The gene calls are TRBV7-2 and TRBJ2-5, with D possibly matching TRBD2 (5 bases). The germline V gene has CDR1 SGHTA and CDR2 FQGNSA. The CDR3 length is 12 residues. Trimming pared 0 bases from V and 9 bases from J, leaving 8 bases between.

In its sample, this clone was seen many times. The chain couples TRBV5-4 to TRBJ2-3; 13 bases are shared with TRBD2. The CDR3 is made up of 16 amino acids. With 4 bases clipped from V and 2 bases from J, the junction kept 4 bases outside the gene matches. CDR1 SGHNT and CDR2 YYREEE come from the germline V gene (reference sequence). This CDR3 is CASSRGLAGLTDTQYF. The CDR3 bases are TGTGCCAGCAGCCGGGGACTAGCGGGACTCACAGATACGCAGTATTTT.

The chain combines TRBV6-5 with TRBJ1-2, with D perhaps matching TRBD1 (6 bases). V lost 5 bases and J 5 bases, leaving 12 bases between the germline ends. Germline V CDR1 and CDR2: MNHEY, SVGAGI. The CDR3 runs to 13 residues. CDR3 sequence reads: CASSASGTYGYTF. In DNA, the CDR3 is TGTGCCAGCAGTGCCTCGGGGACATATGGCTACACCTTC.

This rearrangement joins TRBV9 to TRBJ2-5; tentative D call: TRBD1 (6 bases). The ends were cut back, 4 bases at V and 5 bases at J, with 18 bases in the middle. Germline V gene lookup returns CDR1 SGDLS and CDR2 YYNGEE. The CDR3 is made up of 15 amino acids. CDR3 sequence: CASSKAGTFGETQYF. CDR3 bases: TGTGCCAGCAGCAAAGCCGGGACATTCGGGGAGACCCAGTACTTC.

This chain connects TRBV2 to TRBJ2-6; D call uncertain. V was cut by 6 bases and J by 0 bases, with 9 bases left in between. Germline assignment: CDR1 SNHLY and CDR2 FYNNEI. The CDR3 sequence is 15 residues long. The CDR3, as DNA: TGTGCCAGCAGGCCACGGCTCTCTGGGGCCAACGTCCTGACTTTC. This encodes CASRPRLSGANVLTF.

The CDR3 region has the DNA TGTGCCAGCTCACCACCCCTAGCGGGGGCGTCCCACGAGCAGTACTTC. Protein sequence: CASSPPLAGASHEQYF. V is TRBV18 and J is TRBJ2-7; 10 nucleotides line up with TRBD2. The CDR3 has 16 amino acids. V shed 0 bases, J shed 5 bases, and the junction held 7 bases outside the gene matches. Germline CDR1 KGHSH, CDR2 LQKENI.

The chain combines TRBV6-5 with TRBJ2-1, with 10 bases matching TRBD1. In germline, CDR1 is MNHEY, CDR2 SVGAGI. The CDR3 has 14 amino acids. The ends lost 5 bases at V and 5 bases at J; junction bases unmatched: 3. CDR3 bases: TGTGCCAGCAGTCGGGACAGGGGCCACAATGAGCAGTTCTTC. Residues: CASSRDRGHNEQFF.

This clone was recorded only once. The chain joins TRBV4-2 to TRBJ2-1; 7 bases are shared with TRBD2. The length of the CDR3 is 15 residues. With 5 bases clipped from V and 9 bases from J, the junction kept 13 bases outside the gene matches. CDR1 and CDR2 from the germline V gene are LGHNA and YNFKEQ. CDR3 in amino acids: CASSSPGTIYGEQFF. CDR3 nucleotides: TGTGCCAGCAGCTCTCCCGGGACTATCTACGGTGAGCAGTTCTTC.

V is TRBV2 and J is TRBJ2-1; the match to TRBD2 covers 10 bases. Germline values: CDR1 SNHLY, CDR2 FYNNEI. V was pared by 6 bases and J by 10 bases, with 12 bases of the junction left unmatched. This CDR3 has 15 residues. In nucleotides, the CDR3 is TGTGCCAGCAGCCAGCAGCGGGAGGGCCCTGGAGAGCAGTTCTTC. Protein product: CASSQQREGPGEQFF.

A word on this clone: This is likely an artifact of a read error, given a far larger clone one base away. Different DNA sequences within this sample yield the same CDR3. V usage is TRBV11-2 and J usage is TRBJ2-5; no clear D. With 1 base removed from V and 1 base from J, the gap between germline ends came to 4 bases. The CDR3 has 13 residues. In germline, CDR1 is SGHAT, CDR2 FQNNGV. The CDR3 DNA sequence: TGTGCCAGCAGCTTAGGGACCCAAGAGACCCAGTACTTC. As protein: CASSLGTQETQYF. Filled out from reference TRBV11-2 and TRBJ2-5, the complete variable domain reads EAGVAQSPRYKIIEKRQSVAFWCNPISGHATLYWYQQILGQGPKLLIQFQNNGVVDDSQLPKDRFSAERLKGVDSTLKIQPAKLEDSAVYLCASSLGTQETQYFGPGTRLLVL.